This entry lists 27 T cell receptor delta chains sequenced from one sample in a study of γδ T cells in repeated Plasmodium falciparum infection. TCRdb reanalysed the multiplex PCR reads with CATT. The data show under 65,000 delta-chain clones, approximately 1.7% seen once. Bulk repertoires came from Vgamma9/Vdelta2+ or Vdelta2-negative gammadelta T cells flow-sorted from PBMC. Specimen: gamma-delta T cells from blood. The receptors come from a pool of human donors (malaria-infected and uninfected, not separated).

This clone was counted a few times. TCRdb's protein for this DNA is that of a much larger clone and differs from the translation at residue 14, likely a read error; the protein shown is the DNA translation. The chain uses TRDV2 and TRDJ1, with 13 positions matching TRDD3. TCRdb gives no J gene; it was assigned here by matching the DNA to germline. The J segment lost 3 bases and the V segment lost 3 bases, leaving 15 bases of the junction unmatched. Germline CDR1 is GEAIGNYY and CDR2 is EKD. This CDR3 is 19 amino acids long. In DNA, the CDR3 is TGTGCCTGTGACCCTGCCTTCCTAATAACTGGGGGATACGCCGATAAACTCATCTTT. This sequence encodes CACDPAFLITGGYADKLIF.

This clone was recorded at least ten times. The protein in TCRdb stems from a much larger clone and differs at residue 13 from this DNA's translation, likely a read error; here the protein is translated from the DNA. V is TRDV2 and J is TRDJ1, with 11 positions matching TRDD3. The CDR3 is 16 amino acids. The V gene's germline CDR1 is GEAIGNYY and CDR2 EKD. In nucleotides, the CDR3 is TGTGCCTGTGACACCGTTGGGGGATACGCATCCGATGAACTCATCTTT. Translation gives CACDTVGGYASDELIF.

Remarks on this clone: TCRdb pairs this DNA with a much larger clone's protein that differs at residue 16, likely a read error; the protein shown was translated from the DNA. The chain is built from TRDV1 and TRDJ1; TRDD3 agrees at 8 bases. The V gene's germline CDR1 is TSWWSYY and CDR2 QGS. The CDR3 spans 22 residues. The CDR3: CALGEYLLPEVGDWVCTDKLIF. The CDR3, as DNA: TGTGCCCTTGGGGAATATTTACTACCCGAGGTGGGGGATTGGGTGTGCACCGATAAACTCATCTTT.

This clone was detected only a few times. TCRdb pairs this DNA with a much larger clone's protein that differs at residue 10, likely a read error; the protein shown was translated from the DNA. The J gene is TRDJ1, the V gene TRDV1; 11 bases agree with TRDD3. TCRdb offers no J gene call, so here the DNA was matched to germline to obtain one. The V and J ends lost 2 bases and 3 bases, in that order; junction bases with no gene match: 20. Germline V gene lookup returns CDR1 TSWWSYY and CDR2 QGS. The CDR3 has 21 residues. The CDR3 region is CALGEFPFLYLGDTIADKLIF. The CDR3 region has the DNA TGTGCTCTTGGGGAATTCCCGTTCCTCTATCTGGGGGATACCATTGCCGATAAACTCATCTTT.

As regards this clone: TCRdb's listed protein matches a much larger clone and diverges from this DNA's translation at residue 20, likely through a read error; the protein shown comes from the DNA. No J gene was named, though the V gene is TRDV1; the table's D call of TRDD3 was not tested on the DNA. The V gene's germline CDR1 is TSWWSYY and CDR2 QGS. The CDR3 has 22 amino acids. The CDR3 sequence: CALGEPRRRDTRTPFHSDKGIF. The CDR3 DNA reads as TGTGCTCTTGGGGAACCTCGGAGAAGAGATACGCGGACACCATTCCACAGCGATAAAGGCATCTTT.

In its sample, this clone was seen a few times. A far larger clone is one base from this, pointing to a likely read error. The same CDR3 can be traced to other DNA sequences in this sample. The chain carries TRDV1 and TRDJ3, with 12 bases matching TRDD3. The CDR3 loop spans 24 amino acids. Looked up from germline, CDR1 is TSWWSYY and CDR2 is QGS. The CDR3 region is CALGERPYLPTGGYFSWDTRQMFF. The CDR3 DNA reads as TGTGCTCTCGGGGAAAGGCCCTACCTTCCAACTGGGGGATACTTCTCCTGGGACACCCGACAGATGTTTTTC.

This clone appeared a few times. This likely came from a read error, as a far larger clone is one base away. The sample holds other DNA sequences that translate to the same CDR3. The chain carries TRDV1 and TRDJ1, with 10 bases that match TRDD3. Assignment of the J gene here rests on matching the DNA to germline, because TCRdb gives none. The germline V gene encodes CDR1 TSWWSYY and CDR2 QGS. This CDR3 is 25 amino acids long. V was pared by 6 bases and J by 2 bases, with 36 bases of the junction left unmatched. CDR3 bases: TGTGCTCTTGGAGACTCTCCTACAACGGAACCCCAACCCCGTACTGGGGGATTACCAACCGATAAACTCATCTTT. This encodes CALGDSPTTEPQPRTGGLPTDKLIF.

Sample share makes this clone medium-sized. The V call is TRDV2, the J call TRDJ1, with 9 bases identical to TRDD3. This CDR3 has 15 amino acids. V was pared by 6 bases and J by 4 bases, with 11 bases of the junction left unmatched. Germline V CDR1 and CDR2: GEAIGNYY, EKD. This chain's CDR3 is CACCPLGDKNDKLIF. CDR3 coding DNA: TGTGCCTGTTGCCCCTTGGGGGATAAGAACGATAAACTCATCTTT.

Notes on this clone: TCRdb attributes to this sequence the protein of a much larger clone, which differs from the DNA translation at residue 12; a read error is likely, and the protein displayed is translated from the DNA. This chain links TRDV1 with TRDJ1; D not resolved. The CDR3 is 16 residues long. Germline V gives CDR1 TSWWSYY, CDR2 QGS. Here the CDR3 DNA reads TGTGCTCTTGGGGAACTGCCCCCACCGTACACCGGTAAACTCATCTTT. Protein product: CALGELPPPYTGKLIF.

This clone has more than one count but fewer than ten. The TCRdb protein, from a much larger clone, departs from this DNA's translation at residue 5, likely by read error; the protein shown derives from the DNA. V and J are TRDV2 and TRDJ1; 8 bases match TRDD3. No J gene was available from TCRdb, and it was assigned here by a germline match of the DNA. The CDR3 has 21 residues. V was clipped by 2 bases and J by 0 bases; unmatched bases: 22. Germline CDR1 is GEAIGNYY and CDR2 is EKD. The CDR3 DNA is TGTGCCTGTGACATGAAGAGGCGGCTGGGGGACTCCATGGCGTACACCGATAAACTCATCTTT. Translation gives CACDMKRRLGDSMAYTDKLIF.

This clone was counted ten times or more. TCRdb lists a protein that is different at residue 7 from the translated DNA; the protein given here uses the DNA translation. V gene TRDV1 combines with J gene TRDJ1; tentatively, D is TRDD3 (6 bases). Germline V CDR1 and CDR2: TSWWSYY, QGS. CDR3 length equals 16 residues. The DNA of the CDR3 is TGTGCTCCTGGGGAACGGGATGTTTGGGACACCGATAAACTCATCTTT. This codes for CAPGERDVWDTDKLIF.

This clone is judged medium-sized (0.01 to 0.1%). Distinct nucleotide sequences in the sample also encode this CDR3. The chain uses TRDV1 and TRDJ1, with D unresolved. Germline V gene lookup returns CDR1 TSWWSYY and CDR2 QGS. The CDR3 runs 12 residues. The V end lost 3 bases, the J end lost 11 bases, and 13 bases lay between the germline ends. The CDR3 loop is CALGETQSRLIF. DNA for the CDR3: TGTGCTCTTGGGGAGACCCAGAGTAGGCTCATCTTT.

This clone has ten or more counts. This DNA's translation and the protein TCRdb lists, from a much larger clone, do not match at residue 6, likely due to a read error; the protein shown is translated from the DNA. The CDR3, as DNA: TGTGCTCTTGGGATGGAGGCCGATAAACTCATCTTT. It encodes CALGMEADKLIF. This chain uses TRDV1 with TRDJ1, with D uncertain. Germline lookup yields CDR1 TSWWSYY and CDR2 QGS. Trimming pared 5 bases from V and 3 bases from J, leaving 7 bases between. This CDR3 contains 12 residues.

In this sample, this clone turned up a few times. TCRdb lists the protein of a much larger clone for this DNA, which differs at residue 16, so this is likely a read error; the protein given here is translated from the DNA itself. V gene TRDV3 combines with J gene TRDJ1; 12 positions match TRDD3. TCRdb supplies no J gene; here it was assigned by aligning the nucleotide sequence to germline. Germline loops: CDR1 TVYSNPD, CDR2 GDNSRS (reference sequence). This CDR3 contains 21 residues. V lost 4 bases to trimming and J lost 3 bases; unmatched junction nucleotides: 27. CDR3 residues: CASSATFRYWGIPPFPDKLIF. The CDR3 bases are TGTGCCTCTTCGGCTACCTTCAGGTACTGGGGGATACCGCCTTTCCCCGATAAACTCATCTTT.

Concerning this clone itself: The protein that TCRdb holds for this DNA derives from a much larger clone and differs from the translated DNA at residue 8, which likely indicates a read error; the protein shown here is translated from the DNA. This chain joins TRDV2 and TRDJ1; TRDD3 might be the D (6 bases). The CDR3 totals 18 residues. Germline V gene data show CDR1 as GEAIGNYY and CDR2 as EKD. Trimming cost V 3 bases and J 0 bases, with 22 bases left between them. The CDR3 region is CACDPYWVIRLYTDKLIF. Written as DNA, the CDR3 is TGTGCCTGTGACCCCTACTGGGTGATACGCCTTTACACCGATAAACTCATCTTT.

In this sample, this clone turned up a few times. A read error is possible here, since a much larger clone lies one base away. The chain joins TRDV1 to TRDJ1; no reliable D call. The J gene, left out of TCRdb, was set here by checking the DNA against germline. The CDR3 contains 20 residues. Germline assignment: CDR1 TSWWSYY and CDR2 QGS. The V end lost 0 bases, the J end lost 0 bases, and 23 bases lay between the germline ends. The CDR3 DNA follows: TGTGCTCTTGGGGAACTAGACATTCACGCAGTACGGGCGTACACCGATAAACTCATCTTT. It is translated as CALGELDIHAVRAYTDKLIF.

The table lists this clone with many counts. This sequence may be a read error, since a much larger clone differs from it by one base. The rearrangement links TRDV2 to TRDJ1; 13 positions match TRDD3. The J gene, absent from TCRdb, was called here by matching the DNA to germline. Germline CDR1 reads GEAIGNYY; CDR2 reads EKD. CDR3 length: 17 amino acids. CDR3 in DNA: TGTGCCTGTGACACCCTTACTGGGGGATACGCCCCCGACAAACTCATCTTT. Encoded protein: CACDTLTGGYAPDKLIF.

Turning to this clone: Translating this DNA gives a protein that differs at residue 3 from the TCRdb one, which belongs to a much larger clone; a read error is likely, and the protein shown is this translation. J is TRDJ1 and V is TRDV3; TRDD2 might be the D (6 bases). The germline CDR1 and CDR2 sequences are TVYSNPD and GDNSRS (reference sequence). The CDR3 runs to 19 residues. In DNA, the CDR3 is TGTGCCCTTAGCCCCAGACATCCTACGAACCCCTCGGTACTAGTTAAACTCATCTTT. Amino acid sequence: CALSPRHPTNPSVLVKLIF.

As to this clone: A read error likely explains why the TCRdb protein, taken from a much larger clone, differs from this DNA's translation at residue 8; the protein shown is translated from the DNA. The V call is TRDV1, the J call TRDJ2; 7 nucleotides line up with TRDD3. The J gene, missing from TCRdb, was assigned here through DNA to germline matching. From germline, CDR1 is TSWWSYY and CDR2 QGS. Trimming removed 2 bases from V and 2 bases from J; junction bases left unmatched: 20. This CDR3 spans 21 amino acids. CDR3 sequence reads: CALGEGPCWGPRTTLTAQLFF. CDR3 sequence (DNA): TGTGCTCTTGGGGAAGGTCCCTGCTGGGGGCCCCGCACCACCTTGACAGCACAACTCTTCTTT.

This clone was observed a few times. The likely explanation is a read error, given a far larger clone one base away. The sample contains more than one DNA sequence encoding this CDR3. J is TRDJ1 and V is TRDV2, with 8 bases matching TRDD3. With V trimmed by 0 bases and J by 0 bases, 5 bases remained unmatched. Germline V gene sequence: CDR1 GEAIGNYY, CDR2 EKD. The CDR3 contains 16 residues. This CDR3 is CACDTGLGDHTDKLIF. DNA of the CDR3: TGTGCCTGTGACACCGGTCTGGGGGACCACACCGATAAACTCATCTTT.

This clone was detected only a few times. The TCRdb protein comes from a much larger clone and disagrees with this DNA's translation at residue 12, likely due to a read error; the protein given here is derived from the DNA. J is TRDJ1 and V is TRDV1; 10 nucleotides align to TRDD3. CDR1 and CDR2 from the germline V gene are TSWWSYY and QGS. The CDR3 is made up of 25 amino acids. V shed 5 bases and J 0 bases; nucleotides not matched to a gene: 33. CDR3 sequence: CALGTQGLSPFLWGITSGYTDKLIF. The CDR3 coding sequence is TGTGCTCTTGGGACTCAAGGCCTTTCACCTTTTCTCTGGGGGATAACATCTGGATACACCGATAAACTCATCTTT.

This clone showed up just a few times. A read error is the likely source, as a far larger clone sits one nucleotide away. Other DNA sequences in this specimen translate into the identical CDR3. Written as DNA, the CDR3 is TGTGCCTGTGACACATCTCTTCTGAGAATGGGATCACAGGAGGACCCAAAACCGACTCTCTACACCGATAAACTCATCTTT. The encoded protein is CACDTSLLRMGSQEDPKPTLYTDKLIF. The chain is built from TRDV2 and TRDJ1; the D gene is possibly TRDD3 (5 bases). The J gene, missing from TCRdb, was assigned here through DNA to germline matching. The CDR3 spans 27 residues. Trimming took 1 base from V and 0 from J, leaving 47 bases between them. CDR1 and CDR2 (germline): GEAIGNYY, EKD.

Regarding this clone: The protein in TCRdb stems from a much larger clone and differs at residue 11 from this DNA's translation, likely a read error; here the protein is translated from the DNA. The chain links TRDV1 to TRDJ1; D is possibly TRDD3 (10 bases). The J gene comes from matching the DNA to germline here; TCRdb lacks it. The CDR3 length is 24 residues. V was cut by 5 bases and J by 0 bases, with 40 bases left in between. Germline-derived CDR1 and CDR2 are TSWWSYY and QGS. This chain's CDR3 is CALGTPSYVSHWGIPVTYTDKLIF. The DNA of the CDR3 is TGTGCTCTTGGGACCCCTTCCTACGTGTCGCACTGGGGGATCCCTGTAACTTACACCGATAAACTCATCTTT.

Here the V gene is TRDV1, but the J gene went uncalled; the DNA was not used to check the table's D call, TRDD3. The CDR3 is made up of 16 amino acids. CDR1 is TSWWSYY and CDR2 is QGS in the germline V gene. The CDR3 sequence: CSGEWYYGIPSDKFIF. CDR3 nucleotide sequence: TGCTCTGGGGAATGGTACTACGGGATACCGAGCGATAAATTCATCTTT.

This clone was counted ten times or more. The mismatch at residue 3 between this DNA's translation and the TCRdb protein of a much larger clone likely reflects a read error; the protein shown is translated from the DNA. The rearrangement uses TRDV1 and TRDJ1; TRDD3 matches 8 bases. The CDR3 covers 17 residues. From germline, CDR1 is TSWWSYY and CDR2 QGS. The CDR3 is CAPGEGTLGDYTDKLIF. Written as DNA, the CDR3 is TGTGCTCCTGGGGAAGGAACTTTGGGGGATTACACGGATAAACTCATCTTT.

This clone came up a few times. TCRdb's listed protein matches a much larger clone and diverges from this DNA's translation at residue 5, likely through a read error; the protein shown comes from the DNA. The rearrangement links TRDV1 to TRDJ1; 9 bases match TRDD3. V lost 4 bases, J lost 7 bases, and 22 bases stayed unmatched. CDR1 TSWWSYY and CDR2 QGS come from the germline V gene. The CDR3 has 19 residues. CDR3 loop: CALGGLHIRSTGGRCKLIF. In DNA form, the CDR3 reads TGTGCTCTTGGGGGACTCCATATACGTAGTACTGGGGGAAGATGTAAACTCATCTTT.

In its sample, this clone was seen many times. TCRdb pairs this DNA with a much larger clone's protein that differs at residue 14, likely a read error; the protein shown was translated from the DNA. V usage is TRDV1 and J usage is TRDJ1; TRDD3 matches at 8 bases. Germline matching of the DNA provided the J gene here, since TCRdb leaves it blank. The germline gives CDR1 TSWWSYY, CDR2 QGS. The CDR3 has 20 residues. The J segment lost 0 bases and the V segment lost 3 bases, leaving 18 bases of the junction unmatched. As DNA, the CDR3 is TGTGCTCTTGGGGAGTTACTCTGGGGGACGAGTTTAAAGCACACCGATAAACTCATCTTT. Amino acids: CALGELLWGTSLKHTDKLIF.